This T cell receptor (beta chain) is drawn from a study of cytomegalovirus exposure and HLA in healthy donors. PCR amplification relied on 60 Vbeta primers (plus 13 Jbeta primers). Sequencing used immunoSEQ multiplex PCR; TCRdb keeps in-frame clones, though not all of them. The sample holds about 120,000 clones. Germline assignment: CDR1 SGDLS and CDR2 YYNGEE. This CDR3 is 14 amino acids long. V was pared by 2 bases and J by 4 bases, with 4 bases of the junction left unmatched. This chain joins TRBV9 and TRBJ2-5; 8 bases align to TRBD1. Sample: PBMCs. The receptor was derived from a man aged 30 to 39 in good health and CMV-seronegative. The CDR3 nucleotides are TGTGCCAGCAGCGTCCGGGACAGGACAGAGACCCAGTACTTC. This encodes CASSVRDRTETQYF.